The sequence of this T cell receptor (beta chain) was determined in a study of T-cell memory formation after mild COVID-19. TCRdb redid the calling of the 5' RACE reads with MiXCR, one entry per CDR3 protein. The sample lists 350,000 to 500,000 distinct CDR3 sequences, around 17% occurring once. The germline V gene has CDR1 WNHNN and CDR2 SYGVQD (reference sequence). V lost 9 bases and J lost 8; bases outside the gene matches: 8. The length of the CDR3 is 14 residues. The rearrangement links TRBV10-1 to TRBJ2-1, with 12 positions matching TRBD2. The source is a young man who had mild COVID-19 (a few samples of this study predate the infection). Cell type and time point are not known. Input material: PBMCs or a T cell subset sorted from them (not recorded which). CDR3 protein: CARKWTSGVDEQFF. In nucleotides, the CDR3 is TGCGCCAGAAAATGGACTAGCGGGGTTGATGAGCAGTTCTTC.